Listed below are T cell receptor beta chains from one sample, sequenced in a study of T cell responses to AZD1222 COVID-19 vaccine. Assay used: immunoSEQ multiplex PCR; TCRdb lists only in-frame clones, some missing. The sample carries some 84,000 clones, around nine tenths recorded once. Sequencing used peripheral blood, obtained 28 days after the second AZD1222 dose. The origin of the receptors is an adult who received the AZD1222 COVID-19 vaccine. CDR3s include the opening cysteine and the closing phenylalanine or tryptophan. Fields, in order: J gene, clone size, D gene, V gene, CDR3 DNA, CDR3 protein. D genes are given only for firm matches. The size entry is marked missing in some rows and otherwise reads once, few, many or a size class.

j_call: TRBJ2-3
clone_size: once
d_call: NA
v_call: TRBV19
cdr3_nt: TGTGCCAGTAGTATGAACGGGCGGTCGGGGGATACGCAGTATTTT
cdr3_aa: CASSMNGRSGDTQYF

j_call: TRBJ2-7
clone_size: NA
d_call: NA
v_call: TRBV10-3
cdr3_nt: TGTGCCATCAGTGAGTCGGGTAGGGCTGACGAGCAGTACTTC
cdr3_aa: CAISESGRADEQYF

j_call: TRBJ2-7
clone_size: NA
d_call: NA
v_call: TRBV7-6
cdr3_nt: TGTGCCAGCAGCCCCTTTGTTGGAGCGGACTACGAGCAGTACTTC
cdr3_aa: CASSPFVGADYEQYF

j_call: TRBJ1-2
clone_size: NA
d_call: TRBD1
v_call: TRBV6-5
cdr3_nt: TGTGCCAGCAGTTACGGGACAGGGGATAAGAACACCTTC
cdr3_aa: CASSYGTGDKNTF

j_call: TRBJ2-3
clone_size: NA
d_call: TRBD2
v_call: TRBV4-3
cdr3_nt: TGCGCCAGCAGCCAAGATCCGGTAGCGGGGGGGTCAGATACGCAGTATTTT
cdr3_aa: CASSQDPVAGGSDTQYF

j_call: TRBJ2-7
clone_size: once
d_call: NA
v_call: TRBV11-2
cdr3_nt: TGTGCCAGCAGCTTCTTAAAACATGGGCAGTACTTC
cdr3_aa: CASSFLKHGQYF

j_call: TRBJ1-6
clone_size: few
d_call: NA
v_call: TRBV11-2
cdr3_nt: TGTGCCAGCAGCTCGCCGGGTGAAGGGGGTTCACCCCTCCACTTT
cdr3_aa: CASSSPGEGGSPLHF

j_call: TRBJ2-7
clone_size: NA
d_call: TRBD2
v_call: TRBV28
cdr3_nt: TGTGCCAGCGCCCCGGGACTGGGGCTAGCGGAGACCATCTACGAGCAGTACTTC
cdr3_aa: CASAPGLGLAETIYEQYF

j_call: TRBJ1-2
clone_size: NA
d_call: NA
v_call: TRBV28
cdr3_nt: TGTGCCGCCCGCTATCCTGGGAAAATCTATGGCTACACCTTC
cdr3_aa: CAARYPGKIYGYTF

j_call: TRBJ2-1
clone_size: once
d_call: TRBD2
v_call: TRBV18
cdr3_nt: TGTGCCAGCTCACAAACTAGCGGGGGTGGTGAGCAGTTCTTC
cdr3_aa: CASSQTSGGGEQFF

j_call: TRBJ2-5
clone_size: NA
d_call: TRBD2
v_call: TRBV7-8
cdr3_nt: TGTGCCAGCAGCTTAGGAACTAGCGGGTACCAAGAGACCCAGTACTTC
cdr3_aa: CASSLGTSGYQETQYF

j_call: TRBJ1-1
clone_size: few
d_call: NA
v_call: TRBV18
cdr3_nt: TGTGCCAGCTCACCAAGAGCGGCGGCTGAAGCTTTCTTT
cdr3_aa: CASSPRAAAEAFF

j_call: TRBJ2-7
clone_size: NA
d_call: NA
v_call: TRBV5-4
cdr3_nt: TGTGCCAGCAGCACCCCCTTCGACGAGCAGTACTTC
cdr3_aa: CASSTPFDEQYF

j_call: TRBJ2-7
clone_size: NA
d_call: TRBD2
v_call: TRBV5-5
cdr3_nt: TGTGCCAGCAGCTTACTAGCGCTGACCTACGAGCAGTACTTC
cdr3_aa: CASSLLALTYEQYF